This TCR beta chain came from a study of blood T cell repertoires in COVID-19. Study as a whole: Samples of COVID-19 (acute and convalescent) were obtained from the United States, Italy and Spain. PBMCs, B-cell-depleted T cells, or T cells were the source of the cDNA or gDNA that made up the material.

In the source study's methods: Reference gene primer amplification yielded estimated nucleated cell counts. Data came from immunoSEQ multiplex PCR; TCRdb stores just in-frame clones and leaves some out. The V and J calls and clone size come from that table; D and trimming were worked out from the DNA. The top ten clones hold about a fifth of a sample with about 61,000 clones, about 77% of them seen once. What was sequenced was peripheral blood. This receptor was taken from a man aged 80 or over with active or convalescent COVID-19.

The DNA of the CDR3 is TGTGCCATCAGTTCCAGCGGGAGAGGTGCCGGGGAGCTGTTTTTT. This encodes CAISSSGRGAGELFF. The V and J genes are TRBV10-3 and TRBJ2-2, with 8 bases aligning to TRBD2. The germline gives CDR1 ENHRY, CDR2 SYGVKD. The junction had 8 bases not matched to a gene; V was cut back by 5 bases and J by 6 bases. This CDR3 is 15 amino acids long.